One sample yielded the 5 T cell receptor beta chains listed below, sequenced in a study of vaccination effects on CD4 cells after COVID-19 (dated by TCRdb to between 2020 and 2023). The library was generated by the immunoSEQ multiplex PCR assay. Not all clones reach the TCRdb copy of this immuneACCESS table, which keeps in-frame sequences only. Checked studies attribute under half of the gap to unresolved V genes and leave the rest unexplained. This sample gives about 32,000 clones in total; around 70% of them show up just once. The top ten constitute around 10% of the sample. Their specific antigens are unknown. To identify antigen-specific CD4+ T cell clonotypes by their expansion, the ViraFEST assay first stimulated PBMC with viral peptide pools and then applied TCR sequencing. After about 10 days of culture, CD4+ T cells were isolated with the EasySep CD4+ T cell isolation kit. Two doses of either the BNT162b2 or the mRNA-1273 mRNA SARS-CoV-2 vaccine were administered to participants.

This sample comprised CD4+ T cells from PBMCs cultured with HCoV-229E spike peptides, obtained after COVID-19 vaccination. The cell subset or site tag for this specimen amounts to: HCoV-229E spike overlapping peptide pool stimulation. Receptors originate from a human donor who received a COVID-19 vaccine.

The genes are TRBV19 and TRBJ2-6, with 9 bases aligning to TRBD1. With 4 bases clipped from V and 2 bases from J, the junction kept 15 bases outside the gene matches. The CDR3 extends over 20 amino acids. Per germline, CDR1 LNHDA and CDR2 SQIVND (reference sequence). CDR3 loop: CASSTRQYRGRRAGANVLTF. The CDR3 DNA sequence: TGTGCCAGTAGTACCCGCCAATACAGGGGGCGGAGGGCTGGGGCCAACGTCCTGACTTTC. Supplemented by reference TRBV19 and TRBJ2-6, the full variable domain reads DGGITQSPKYLFRKEGQNVTLSCEQNLNHDAMYWYRQDPGQGLRLIYYSQIVNDFQKGDIAEGYSVSREKKESFPLTVTSAQKNPTAFYLCASSTRQYRGRRAGANVLTFGAGSRLTVL.

The rearrangement joins TRBV6-5 to TRBJ2-5; TRBD1 agrees at 9 bases. After removal of 2 bases from V and 1 base from J, the junction contained 5 bases not matched to a gene. The germline gives CDR1 MNHEY, CDR2 SVGAGI. The CDR3 consists of 16 residues. The CDR3 protein is CASSYGQGTLQETQYF. CDR3 nucleotide sequence: TGTGCCAGCAGTTACGGACAGGGGACCCTCCAAGAGACCCAGTACTTC.

The chain's CDR3 is CASSGNTEAFF. In DNA form, the CDR3 reads TGTGCCAGCTCAGGGAACACTGAAGCTTTCTTT. The chain combines TRBV3-1 (or the pseudogene TRBV3-2) with TRBJ1-1, with no clear D. CDR1 LGHDT and CDR2 YNNKEL come from the germline V gene (reference sequence). There are 11 residues in the CDR3. Trimming removed 8 bases from V and 1 base from J, with 5 bases in between.

This clone was seen a handful of times. The gene calls are TRBV4-1 and TRBJ2-5, with 10 bases that match TRBD2. The CDR3 sequence is 15 residues long. The V gene's germline CDR1 is MGHRA and CDR2 YSYEKL. With 6 bases clipped from V and 1 base from J, the junction kept 5 bases outside the gene matches. DNA of the CDR3: TGCGCCAGCAGATCCCTAGCGGGAGTCCAAGAGACCCAGTACTTC. This sequence encodes CASRSLAGVQETQYF.

The genes are TRBV4-1 and TRBJ2-4, with a possible D match to TRBD1 (6 bases). CDR1 and CDR2 (germline): MGHRA, YSYEKL. This CDR3 spans 17 amino acids. V was cut by 1 base and J by 6 bases, with 19 bases left in between. CDR3 DNA sequence: TGCGCCAGCAGCCAAGTTTTGAGGGGGTTGATGGGAAACATTCAGTACTTC. Protein product: CASSQVLRGLMGNIQYF.